This T cell receptor (beta chain) was identified during a study of T cell responses to AZD1222 COVID-19 vaccine (dated by TCRdb to 2020 to 2022). About the investigation overall: Because spike-specific TCR depth and breadth did not differ between the two schedules, AZD1222 recipients who got a second dose at roughly 4 weeks were pooled with those who got a second dose at roughly 12 weeks. Trial participants were enrolled by age into 18-55, 56-69 and 70-plus year subgroups, with roughly 160, 29 and 62 TCR-sequenced participants respectively. TCR sequencing was performed for 230 to 250 trial participants, of whom roughly 200 were given two doses of AZD1222 and some 25 were given two doses of MenACWY control vaccine. What the research found in general, with its limitations: The 56-69-year group was small, and its depth increase did not reach significance, likely because of low power. After two AZD1222 doses, both the breadth and the depth of spike-specific TCRs were significantly higher than at day 0 and than in MenACWY recipients. Because no samples from the day 14 peak response were available, repertoires could be characterized only after the peak T cell response. Conclusions about previously exposed vaccinees were limited because only six AZD1222 recipients were SARS-CoV-2 seropositive at baseline. Reportedly, close to half of the unique spike-specific TCRs recognized epitopes lying outside the regions that are mutated in the B.1.351 and B.1.1.7 variants. CD4 TCRs associated with the vaccine covered the entire spike protein, and the dominant responses were in regions 160-218 and 743-854. Participants were mostly white British, with more females than males. The authors suggested clonal diversity may have been underestimated.

The CDR3 regions of human TCRbeta chains were analyzed by immunosequencing. Per the source publication's procedure: Repertoire TCRs were matched against a reference library of SARS-CoV-2-specific TCRs generated with the MIRA antigen-specificity platform. Breadth was defined as the fraction of unique TCRs that were SARS-CoV-2-associated, and depth was defined as the fraction of total T cells that were SARS-CoV-2-associated. Each spike-specific TCR was assigned to its reactive spike region and to a CD4 or CD8 class using the MIRA data. Log10-transformed breadth and depth values were compared by one-way ANOVA with Sidak's multiple comparisons tests. TCRdb took this table from immuneACCESS and kept in-frame rearrangements with V and J called. Such tables lack part of the clones; where checked against another copy, unresolved V genes explain under half of the gap, and the rest is unexplained. That table gives V, J and clone size, and the DNA gave D and trimming. This sample has tens of thousands of clones in its table, and around 80% of those were observed once. Under 6.5% of the sample comes from the top ten.

As to this clone: This clone's antigen is unknown. One base away there is no much larger clone; base qualities are not given.

The time point label, as the study defines it: baseline before first vaccination. Vaccinee samples came from UK trials COV001 and COV002, including a single-blind randomized controlled phase 2/3 trial of AZD1222 (ChAdOx1 nCoV-19) in healthy adults. For TCRbeta chain sequencing, PBMC samples from trial participants were taken at day 0 and at day 28 after the second dose. The receptor was derived from an adult in good health. Specimen: peripheral blood, collected on day 0 of AZD1222 vaccination.

In nucleotides, the sequence is TGTGCCAGCAGTTACGCGAGTAGGACCACCACAGATACGCAGTATTTT. It specifies CASSYASRTTTDTQYF. The rearrangement joined TRBV6-2 or TRBV6-3 to TRBJ2-3; the D gene remains uncertain. In the germline V gene, CDR1 corresponds to MNHEY and CDR2 to SVGEGT. Taken from cysteine to phenylalanine, the CDR3 has 16 residues. Only CDR3 DNA remains: 48 bases, in frame from the first base. The junction shows trimming of 2 bases on V and 2 bases on J, plus 14 bases between the germline ends.